These 30 T cell receptor beta chains share one sample of origin, sequenced in a study of shared clonotypes between healthy human individuals. This table comes from immunoSEQ multiplex PCR, and its TCRdb copy is limited to in-frame clones, with some not included. This sample has fewer than 550,000 clones; nearly 80% occur once, and the top ten carry 12%. The sample was PBMCs. These receptors originate from a woman in her 40s in good health. Some clones in this sample may be carry-over from other donors' samples.

In this sample, this clone turned up once. This chain joins TRBV5-1 and TRBJ2-1; 7 nucleotides agree with TRBD2. CDR3 length: 15 amino acids. Germline V gives CDR1 SGHRS, CDR2 YFSETQ. With V trimmed by 5 bases and J by 9 bases, 14 bases remained unmatched. Written as DNA, the CDR3 is TGCGCCAGCAGGGTTGGGCTAGCGGAGTTTCTTGAGCAGTTCTTC. This translates into CASRVGLAEFLEQFF.

As to this clone: Only one base separates this from a far larger clonotype, so it likely reflects a read error. This chain connects TRBV20-1 to TRBJ2-7; D might be TRBD1 or TRBD2, each matching 5 bases. CDR1 and CDR2 (germline): DFQATT, SNEGSKA (reference sequence). The CDR3 length is 11 residues. Here the CDR3 DNA reads TGCAGTGTTGGGACCCCCCTAGAGCGGTACTTC. It yields the protein CSVGTPLERYF.

The DNA of the CDR3 is TGTGCCACCAGCCCTCTTGGGGGGCAAGAGACCCAGTACTTC. This translates into CATSPLGGQETQYF. This sequence joins TRBV15 and TRBJ2-5, with a possible D match to TRBD2 (6 bases). The CDR3 consists of 14 residues. V was pared by 5 bases and J by 2 bases, with 12 bases between. The germline V gene encodes CDR1 LNHNV and CDR2 YYDKDF (reference sequence). Together with reference TRBV15 and TRBJ2-5, the CDR3 gives the full variable domain: DAMVIQNPRYQVTQFGKPVTLSCSQTLNHNVMYWYQQKSSQAPKLLFHYYDKDFNNEADTPDNFQSRRPNTSFCFLDIRSPGLGDTAMYLCATSPLGGQETQYFGPGTRLLVL.

The genes are TRBV2 and TRBJ2-7; D is unclear. Trimming removed 4 bases from V and 6 bases from J, with 7 bases in between. The CDR3 covers 11 residues. Germline loops: CDR1 SNHLY, CDR2 FYNNEI. For the CDR3, the DNA is TGTGCCAGCAGTGTTACCGTCGAGCAGTACTTC. It specifies CASSVTVEQYF. Filled out from reference TRBV2 and TRBJ2-7, the complete variable domain reads EPEVTQTPSHQVTQMGQEVILRCVPISNHLYFYWYRQILGQKVEFLVSFYNNEISEKSEIFDDQFSVERPDGSNFTLKIRSTKLEDSAMYFCASSVTVEQYFGPGTRLTVT.

The V gene is TRBV30, the J gene TRBJ1-4; D call uncertain. This CDR3 has 12 residues. Germline V gene data show CDR1 as GTSNPN and CDR2 as SVGIG (reference sequence). CDR3 DNA sequence: TGTGGAGGGAAGGGCCAAGGTGAAAAACTGTTTTTT. The encoded protein is CGGKGQGEKLFF.

This clone was observed a handful of times. This chain links TRBV5-4 with TRBJ1-4; 10 nucleotides agree with TRBD1. The CDR3 sequence is 15 residues long. V was pared by 2 bases and J by 8 bases, with 6 bases of the junction left unmatched. Per the germline V gene, CDR1 is SGHNT and CDR2 is YYREEE (reference sequence). DNA of the CDR3: TGTGCCAGCAGCTTACCCGGGACAGGGGACGAAAAACTGTTTTTT. Translating it yields CASSLPGTGDEKLFF.

This chain uses TRBV28 with TRBJ2-1, with D possibly matching TRBD2 (5 bases). The length of the CDR3 is 13 residues. Trimming removed 3 bases from V and 9 bases from J, with 12 bases in between. The germline V gene encodes CDR1 MDHEN and CDR2 SYDVKM. CDR3 protein: CASSFPGNFEQFF. The CDR3 bases are TGTGCCAGCAGTTTCCCGGGAAATTTTGAGCAGTTCTTC.

This chain connects TRBV5-1 to TRBJ1-1; no clear D. CDR1 is SGHRS and CDR2 is YFSETQ in the germline V gene. V was clipped by 2 bases and J by 2 bases, with 16 bases between them. The CDR3 loop spans 16 amino acids. The CDR3 region has the DNA TGCGCCAGCAGCTTTCTCGGGGAGACCGATAACACTGAAGCTTTCTTT. As protein: CASSFLGETDNTEAFF.

This sequence joins TRBV7-2 and TRBJ1-1, with TRBD1 as a possible D gene (5 bases). The V end lost 4 bases, the J end lost 6 bases, and 15 bases lay between the germline ends. Germline CDR1 SGHTA, CDR2 FQGNSA. CDR3 length equals 14 residues. This CDR3 is CASSSQGSEAEAFF. In nucleotides, the CDR3 is TGTGCCAGCAGCTCGCAGGGTTCGGAGGCTGAAGCTTTCTTT.

The chain employs TRBV19 and TRBJ1-4; no clear D gene. Germline CDR1 and CDR2: LNHDA and SQIVND (reference sequence). The CDR3 has 15 residues. V was pared by 3 bases and J by 3 bases, with 11 bases between. The CDR3: CASSIDPASNEKLFF. CDR3 sequence (DNA): TGTGCCAGTAGTATCGATCCAGCATCTAATGAAAAACTGTTTTTT.

The chain carries TRBV11-2 and TRBJ1-2; a possible D gene is TRBD1 (5 bases). The V end lost 5 bases, the J end lost 4 bases, and 14 bases lay between the germline ends. Germline V gene lookup returns CDR1 SGHAT and CDR2 FQNNGV. The length of the CDR3 is 14 residues. CDR3 amino acids: CASSDPQGVYGYTF. CDR3 DNA: TGTGCCAGCAGCGACCCCCAGGGTGTCTATGGCTACACCTTC.

This clone was counted once. The genes are TRBV28 and TRBJ2-7; D possibly corresponds to TRBD2 (5 bases). Germline V gene lookup returns CDR1 MDHEN and CDR2 SYDVKM. With 2 bases removed from V and 4 bases from J, the gap between germline ends came to 15 bases. The CDR3 spans 15 residues. Written as DNA, the CDR3 is TGTGCCAGCAGTTTAAGCGGTAGCGCTTTTTACGAGCAGTACTTC. Encoded protein: CASSLSGSAFYEQYF.

About this clone itself: This may stem from a read error, because a much larger clone lies one nucleotide away. Other DNA sequences in the same sample also yield this CDR3. The DNA for the CDR3 is TGTGCCAGCAGTTTCGACCCCTCTGGAAACACCATATATTTT. Protein sequence: CASSFDPSGNTIYF. This chain joins TRBV7-9 and TRBJ1-3; D not certain. The V end was cut by 6 bases, the J end by 0 bases, with 9 bases between. Looked up from germline, CDR1 is SEHNR and CDR2 is FQNEAQ (reference sequence). This CDR3 spans 14 amino acids.

V usage is TRBV6-5 and J usage is TRBJ1-4, with a possible D match to TRBD1 (5 bases). This CDR3 is 13 amino acids long. Germline-derived CDR1 and CDR2 are MNHEY and SVGAGI. V was pared by 7 bases and J by 3 bases, with 9 bases between. CDR3 in DNA: TGTGCCAGCAACACGGGGCCTAATGAAAAACTGTTTTTT. Protein product: CASNTGPNEKLFF.

This clone has just a few counts. The genes are TRBV5-1 and TRBJ2-3; TRBD2 matches 11 bases. Germline values: CDR1 SGHRS, CDR2 YFSETQ. CDR3 length equals 14 residues. With 4 bases clipped from V and 4 bases from J, the junction kept 2 bases outside the gene matches. Written as DNA, the CDR3 is TGCGCCAGCAGCCCGGGACTAGCGGCAGATACGCAGTATTTT. The encoded protein is CASSPGLAADTQYF.

This rearrangement joins TRBV5-1 to TRBJ2-2; 11 bases match TRBD1. The CDR3 has 16 amino acids. CDR1 and CDR2 from the germline V gene are SGHRS and YFSETQ. V dropped 6 bases and J dropped 3; count of bases not matched to a gene: 7. The chain's CDR3 is CASNGQGAPDTGELFF. Written as DNA, the CDR3 is TGCGCCAGCAACGGACAGGGGGCTCCGGACACCGGGGAGCTGTTTTTT.

This clone has just one count. V and J are TRBV5-1 and TRBJ1-5; D perhaps matches TRBD1 (6 bases). The V gene's germline CDR1 is SGHRS and CDR2 YFSETQ. The CDR3 loop spans 15 amino acids. V was shortened by 2 bases and J by 2 bases, with 11 bases between the two germline ends. CDR3: CASSLQGLGNQPQHF. For the CDR3, the DNA is TGCGCCAGCAGCTTACAGGGCCTTGGCAATCAGCCCCAGCATTTT.

The rearrangement uses TRBV4-2 and TRBJ1-5; tentative D call: TRBD1 (5 bases). This CDR3 spans 17 amino acids. Germline loops: CDR1 LGHNA, CDR2 YNFKEQ. V shed 6 bases and J shed 0 bases, with 18 bases lying between them. CDR3 region: CASSPSAGTYSNQPQHF. The DNA of the CDR3 is TGTGCCAGCAGTCCTTCGGCGGGGACTTATAGCAATCAGCCCCAGCATTTT.

V and J are TRBV6-1 and TRBJ2-1, with TRBD2 matching 10 bases. V lost 4 bases, J lost 9 bases, and 15 bases stayed unmatched. The CDR3 runs to 17 residues. The V gene's germline CDR1 is MNHNS and CDR2 SASEGT. This chain's CDR3 is CASSGRTSGSAPGEQFF. The CDR3 region has the DNA TGTGCCAGCAGTGGGAGGACTAGCGGATCCGCACCCGGTGAGCAGTTCTTC.

This sequence joins TRBV7-8 and TRBJ1-3; 11 nucleotides line up with TRBD1. Germline values: CDR1 SGHVS, CDR2 FQNEAQ. Trimming removed 5 bases from V and 4 bases from J; junction bases left unmatched: 10. This CDR3 is 17 amino acids long. For the CDR3, the DNA is TGTGCCAGCAGCGACTGGACAGGGGGCGCCGGAGGAAACACCATATATTTT. This encodes CASSDWTGGAGGNTIYF.

This clone was recorded once. This sequence joins TRBV7-9 and TRBJ2-5; no reliable D call. This CDR3 is built from 15 residues. V was pared by 0 bases and J by 1 base, with 9 bases between. Germline CDR1 is SEHNR and CDR2 is FQNEAQ (reference sequence). CDR3 amino acids: CASSLASATQETQYF. The CDR3 coding sequence is TGTGCCAGCAGCTTAGCGTCCGCAACCCAAGAGACCCAGTACTTC. Based on the CDR3 plus reference TRBV7-9 and TRBJ2-5, the full variable domain is DTGVSQNPRHKITKRGQNVTFRCDPISEHNRLYWYRQTLGQGPEFLTYFQNEAQLEKSRLLSDRFSAERPKGSFSTLEIQRTEQGDSAMYLCASSLASATQETQYFGPGTRLLVL.

This chain links TRBV29-1 with TRBJ1-2, with 10 nucleotides matching TRBD1. The CDR3 contains 15 residues. From germline, CDR1 is SQVTM and CDR2 ANQGSEA. Trimming at V came to 7 bases and at J to 5 bases, leaving 13 bases not matched to a gene. CDR3: CSGLTSGQGGYGYTF. In nucleotides, the CDR3 is TGCAGCGGACTCACTTCTGGACAGGGGGGGTATGGCTACACCTTC.

V is TRBV5-4 and J is TRBJ2-7; 12 positions match TRBD1. V trimming: 4 bases; J trimming: 3 bases; junction bases outside the gene matches: 2. Looked up from germline, CDR1 is SGHNT and CDR2 is YYREEE (reference sequence). The CDR3 covers 14 residues. The CDR3 nucleotides read TGTGCCAGCAGCCGGGACAGGGGGCTCTACGAGCAGTACTTC. Translation gives CASSRDRGLYEQYF.

The chain joins TRBV5-1 to TRBJ2-4; tentatively, D is TRBD1 (6 bases). Trimming left V 4 bases short and J 1 base short, with 9 bases between. The germline gives CDR1 SGHRS, CDR2 YFSETQ. The CDR3 contains 14 residues. CDR3 nucleotides: TGCGCCAGCAGCCAGCAGGGGGCCAAAAACATTCAGTACTTC. This gives the protein CASSQQGAKNIQYF.

This clone occurred once. The rearrangement joins TRBV5-1 to TRBJ2-5; TRBD2 is a possible D gene (6 bases). Germline-derived CDR1 and CDR2 are SGHRS and YFSETQ. The CDR3 consists of 17 residues. The V gene lost 0 bases and the J gene lost 5 bases, with 20 bases spanning the gap. CDR3 in amino acids: CASSLVGSGDPRETQYF. The CDR3 DNA sequence: TGCGCCAGCAGCTTGGTTGGTAGCGGAGACCCCCGGGAGACCCAGTACTTC.

The chain employs TRBV4-2 and TRBJ2-7; 7 nucleotides agree with TRBD2. Germline V CDR1 and CDR2: LGHNA, YNFKEQ. Trimming at V came to 4 bases and at J to 2 bases, leaving 5 bases not matched to a gene. CDR3 length: 14 amino acids. The chain's CDR3 is CASSPREGPYEQYF. CDR3 bases: TGTGCCAGCAGCCCCAGGGAGGGCCCCTACGAGCAGTACTTC.

Concerning this clone: The same CDR3 also results from other DNA sequences found in this sample. The V and J genes are TRBV9 and TRBJ2-3, with D tentatively TRBD2 (5 bases). The V gene's germline CDR1 is SGDLS and CDR2 YYNGEE. V lost 0 bases and J 3 bases, leaving 8 bases between the germline ends. The CDR3 is 14 residues long. CDR3 coding DNA: TGTGCCAGCAGCGTAGACGGGAATACAGATACGCAGTATTTT. It translates to CASSVDGNTDTQYF.

The V gene is TRBV29-1, the J gene TRBJ2-3; 8 nucleotides line up with TRBD2. V trimming: 2 bases; J trimming: 11 bases; junction bases outside the gene matches: 6. CDR3 size: 12 residues. The germline gives CDR1 SQVTM, CDR2 ANQGSEA. CDR3 sequence: CSVEIAGQRQYF. The CDR3 DNA sequence: TGCAGCGTTGAAATAGCGGGGCAGCGGCAGTATTTT.

This sequence joins TRBV7-1 and TRBJ1-1; D ambiguous. TRBV7-1 qualifies as an ORF whose function is uncertain. V lost 3 bases to trimming and J lost 6 bases, with 8 bases between them. The length of the CDR3 is 12 residues. CDR3 DNA sequence: TGTGCCAGCAGCTCTTTCCCGTCTGAAGCTTTCTTT. It is translated as CASSSFPSEAFF.

Remarks on this clone: Other DNA sequences in the same sample also yield this CDR3. The DNA for the CDR3 is TGTGCCAGCAGTCAGGGGGGGCGTAATGAAAAACTGTTTTTT. Translation gives CASSQGGRNEKLFF. This chain links TRBV6-5 with TRBJ1-4; the match to TRBD1 covers 7 bases. After removal of 5 bases from V and 4 bases from J, the junction contained 4 bases not matched to a gene. Germline CDR1 reads MNHEY; CDR2 reads SVGAGI. The CDR3 length is 14 residues.